This TCR beta chain was captured by sequencing in a study of response to subunit inactivated influenza vaccine. The table lists this clonotype with a few counts. Trimming took off 2 bases at V and 7 bases at J, with 12 bases between the two ends. The CDR3 covers 14 residues. Germline CDR1 is SGHTA and CDR2 is FQGTGA. TCRdb called the RT-PCR reads again in MiXCR, with one record for every CDR3 protein. The data show hundreds of thousands of distinct CDR3 sequences, with around a sixth seen just once and 11% held by the top ten. This specimen consisted of PBMCs from blood, obtained more than 4 days after vaccination. The clonotype was recovered from a man between 45 and 60 years old who received an inactivated influenza vaccine. The V call is TRBV7-3, the J call TRBJ2-1; D tentatively fits TRBD1 or TRBD2 (5 bases each). DNA of the CDR3: TGTGCCAGCAGCTTACGGGGCGCTTGGAATGAGCAGTTCTTC. Its translation is CASSLRGAWNEQFF.